This T cell receptor beta chain was recovered during a study of blood T cell repertoires in COVID-19. The CDR3 is made up of 14 amino acids. Looked up from germline, CDR1 is KGHDR and CDR2 is SFDVKD. Trimming removed 5 bases from V and 5 bases from J, with 14 bases in between. Study processing details: Nucleated cell number was recorded as an estimate derived from reference gene primer amplification. Assay used: immunoSEQ multiplex PCR; TCRdb lists only in-frame clones, some missing. That table is the source of V, J and clone size, and D and trimming were worked out from the DNA. The table includes about 280,000 clones, roughly nine tenths detected once.

V gene TRBV24-1 combines with J gene TRBJ1-2; D is uncertain. The sequenced sample was peripheral blood. The TCR comes from a woman aged 45-60 years who had recovered from COVID-19. This CDR3 is CATSGVSSLYGYTF. CDR3 DNA sequence: TGTGCCACCAGTGGCGTTTCATCCTTATATGGCTACACCTTC.